The 20 T cell receptor beta chains in this list originate from one sample, sequenced in a study of blood T cell repertoires in COVID-19. Repertoires were generated with immunoSEQ multiplex PCR, while TCRdb's copy carries only in-frame clones and drops some. The sample records roughly 180,000 clones, roughly 86% being singletons. Sequenced material: peripheral blood. The origin of the receptors is a young man with acute or convalescent COVID-19.

V usage is TRBV19 and J usage is TRBJ2-2; 13 positions match TRBD2. Trimming took 7 bases from V and 2 from J; bases not matched to a gene: 7. Germline V gene sequence: CDR1 LNHDA, CDR2 SQIVND (reference sequence). There are 17 residues in the CDR3. DNA of the CDR3: TGTGCCAGTACTCCACTAGCGGGGGGGCCTAACACCGGGGAGCTGTTTTTT. This codes for CASTPLAGGPNTGELFF.

The chain is built from TRBV2 and TRBJ1-5; 7 bases agree with TRBD1. Germline assignment: CDR1 SNHLY and CDR2 FYNNEI. J lost 3 bases, V lost 4 bases, and 6 bases had no gene match. CDR3 length equals 15 residues. CDR3 protein: CASSAPRGDNQPQHF. DNA of the CDR3: TGTGCCAGCAGTGCCCCCAGGGGGGACAATCAGCCCCAGCATTTT.

The rearrangement joins TRBV30 to TRBJ1-5, with 9 bases identical to TRBD1. Per the germline V gene, CDR1 is GTSNPN and CDR2 is SVGIG (reference sequence). The ends lost 2 bases at V and 0 bases at J; junction bases unmatched: 8. CDR3 size: 17 residues. The CDR3 protein is CAWSLRTGAYSNQPQHF. The CDR3 coding sequence is TGTGCCTGGAGTCTAAGGACAGGGGCATATAGCAATCAGCCCCAGCATTTT.

This sequence joins TRBV4-1 and TRBJ1-3, with 7 bases identical to TRBD1. J was trimmed by 4 bases and V by 5 bases; bases with no gene match: 5. The CDR3 contains 14 residues. Germline loops: CDR1 MGHRA, CDR2 YSYEKL. The CDR3, as DNA: TGCGCCAGCAGCAGACAGGGAAGGGGAAACACCATATATTTT. Its protein product is CASSRQGRGNTIYF.

This clone was counted once. The J gene is TRBJ1-2, the V gene TRBV6-5, with D tentatively TRBD1 (6 bases). This CDR3 has 14 amino acids. Per the germline V gene, CDR1 is MNHEY and CDR2 is SVGAGI. V lost 4 bases to trimming and J lost 6 bases, with 15 bases between them. CDR3 nucleotide sequence: TGTGCCAGCAGTTTTCAGACAGGTGTTAATGGCTACACCTTC. It translates to CASSFQTGVNGYTF.

The chain is built from TRBV5-1 and TRBJ2-2; D is perhaps TRBD2 (5 bases). The CDR3 is 16 amino acids. V lost 0 bases to trimming and J lost 2 bases, with 11 bases between them. CDR1 and CDR2 (germline): SGHRS, YFSETQ. This CDR3 is CASSLDGRANTGELFF. CDR3 DNA sequence: TGCGCCAGCAGCTTGGATGGGAGAGCTAACACCGGGGAGCTGTTTTTT.

V and J are TRBV5-1 and TRBJ2-4; no clear D gene. This CDR3 contains 15 residues. Germline V gene data show CDR1 as SGHRS and CDR2 as YFSETQ. Trimming shortened V by 2 bases and J by 0 bases, and 9 bases separated the two germline ends. CDR3 in amino acids: CASSLGELAKNIQYF. Here the CDR3 DNA reads TGCGCCAGCAGCTTAGGAGAGTTAGCCAAAAACATTCAGTACTTC.

The chain has TRBV9 and TRBJ2-1, with a possible D match to TRBD1 (5 bases). Germline loops: CDR1 SGDLS, CDR2 YYNGEE. V was shortened by 4 bases and J by 10 bases, with 15 bases between the two germline ends. The CDR3 has 13 residues. The CDR3 sequence: CASSLQGGREQFF. The CDR3 coding sequence is TGTGCCAGCAGCTTGCAGGGTGGACGGGAGCAGTTCTTC.

This rearrangement joins TRBV6-1 to TRBJ1-2; the match to TRBD1 covers 7 bases. The trim removed 2 bases at V and 4 bases at J, leaving 7 bases unmatched. The CDR3 spans 15 residues. Germline lookup yields CDR1 MNHNS and CDR2 SASEGT. Written as DNA, the CDR3 is TGTGCCAGCAGTGAACCGGACAGGTATCCCTATGGCTACACCTTC. Amino acids: CASSEPDRYPYGYTF.

The rearrangement uses TRBV30 and TRBJ1-1; 7 bases line up with TRBD1. There are 14 residues in the CDR3. Germline CDR1 GTSNPN, CDR2 SVGIG (reference sequence). The chain's CDR3 is CADRPGQLNTEAFF. CDR3 sequence (DNA): TGTGCAGATAGACCGGGACAGCTGAACACTGAAGCTTTCTTT. The complete variable domain, with remaining parts taken from reference TRBV30 and TRBJ1-1, reads SQTIHQWPATLVQPVGSPLSLECTVEGTSNPNLYWYRQAAGRGLQLLFYSVGIGQISSEVPQNLSASRPQDRQFILSSKKLLLSDSGFYLCADRPGQLNTEAFFGQGTRLTVV.

This clone was observed a single time. The chain couples TRBV19 to TRBJ2-2; 10 bases match TRBD1. J was trimmed by 6 bases and V by 5 bases; bases with no gene match: 3. The CDR3 sequence is 14 residues long. CDR1 is LNHDA, CDR2 SQIVND, per germline (reference sequence). The CDR3: CASSAGQGAGELFF. As DNA, the CDR3 is TGTGCCAGTAGTGCTGGACAGGGGGCCGGGGAGCTGTTTTTT.

This chain connects TRBV6-1 to TRBJ2-1, with 9 bases that match TRBD2. This CDR3 comprises 16 residues. Germline CDR1 MNHNS, CDR2 SASEGT. The junction had 9 bases not matched to a gene; V was cut back by 2 bases and J by 7 bases. The CDR3 sequence is CASSEMPSGAWNEQFF. The CDR3 nucleotides read TGTGCCAGCAGTGAAATGCCTAGCGGGGCGTGGAATGAGCAGTTCTTC.

The rearrangement uses TRBV13 and TRBJ2-1; 10 bases line up with TRBD2. The CDR3 has 16 amino acids. V lost 7 bases to trimming and J lost 7 bases; unmatched junction nucleotides: 13. CDR1 PRHDT and CDR2 FYEKMQ come from the germline V gene (reference sequence). CDR3 sequence (DNA): TGTGCCAGCACCCACGGGCTAGCGGGGGTGAATAATGAGCAGTTCTTC. It is translated as CASTHGLAGVNNEQFF.

The chain carries TRBV12-3 or TRBV12-4 and TRBJ1-1; possible D gene TRBD1, 5 bases. Trimming pared 5 bases from V and 5 bases from J, leaving 9 bases between. The CDR3 consists of 12 residues. CDR3 nucleotides: TGTGCCAGCAGTCTCAGGGTAACTGAAGCTTTCTTT. Translation gives CASSLRVTEAFF.

V usage is TRBV21-1 and J usage is TRBJ2-2; the D call TRBD2 from the table was never checked on the DNA. The end of the DNA aligns better with TRBJ1-3, so the J call may be wrong. TRBV21-1 is flagged as a pseudogene. The CDR3 totals 15 residues. CDR3 protein: CASSTWGDSGNTIYF. Here the CDR3 DNA reads TGTGCCAGCAGCACCTGGGGGGACTCTGGAAACACCATATATTTT.

The count of this clone is one. This chain links TRBV14 with TRBJ1-1; TRBD1 might be the D (5 bases). CDR3 size: 15 residues. CDR1 is SGHDN, CDR2 FVKESK, per germline. V was trimmed by 4 bases and J by 5 bases, leaving 17 bases between them. CDR3 sequence reads: CASSLLWGVGTEAFF. The DNA of the CDR3 is TGTGCCAGCAGCCTCCTCTGGGGGGTTGGGACTGAAGCTTTCTTT.

This clone was found once. The sample contains more than one DNA sequence encoding this CDR3. This chain joins TRBV5-1 and TRBJ1-3; no reliable D call. The CDR3 length is 14 residues. The V end was cut by 0 bases, the J end by 1 base, with 5 bases between. CDR1 SGHRS and CDR2 YFSETQ come from the germline V gene. The CDR3 sequence is CASSLAGSGNTIYF. For the CDR3, the DNA is TGCGCCAGCAGCTTGGCGGGTTCTGGAAACACCATATATTTT.

The V call is TRBV13, the J call TRBJ2-5; 7 bases map to TRBD1. V was pared by 5 bases and J by 7 bases, with 10 bases of the junction left unmatched. The CDR3 consists of 14 residues. The germline gives CDR1 PRHDT, CDR2 FYEKMQ (reference sequence). CDR3 bases: TGTGCCAGCAGCCCCGACAGGGACGGGCGGACCCAGTACTTC. Amino acids: CASSPDRDGRTQYF.

V and J are TRBV5-1 and TRBJ2-7, with D tentatively TRBD2 (5 bases). CDR1 is SGHRS and CDR2 is YFSETQ in the germline V gene. V gave up 7 bases and J gave up 3 bases, with 20 bases separating them. There are 15 residues in the CDR3. The CDR3 is CASSPGGTGVYEQYV. For the CDR3, the DNA is TGCGCCAGCTCTCCAGGAGGTACCGGGGTCTACGAGCAGTACGTC.

This clone was recorded once. This sequence joins TRBV7-2 and TRBJ1-5; D not certain. Trimming took 2 bases from V and 0 from J, leaving 5 bases between them. The CDR3 is 14 residues long. Germline loops: CDR1 SGHTA, CDR2 FQGNSA. CDR3 sequence: CASSLIYSNQPQHF. Here the CDR3 DNA reads TGTGCCAGCAGCTTAATTTATAGCAATCAGCCCCAGCATTTT. Together with reference TRBV7-2 and TRBJ1-5, the CDR3 gives the full variable domain: GAGVSQSPSNKVTEKGKDVELRCDPISGHTALYWYRQSLGQGLEFLIYFQGNSAPDKSGLPSDRFSAERTGGSVSTLTIQRTQQEDSAVYLCASSLIYSNQPQHFGDGTRLSIL.